Described below is a single T cell receptor (beta chain) sequence and its context. Its antigen target is currently unknown. Base qualities are not recorded, but no much larger clone differs from it by a single base. The data were obtained in a study of CD4 T cells in relation to SARS-CoV-2 and coronaviruses (TCRdb year 2021). At the level of the whole study: The ViraFEST assay cultured PBMCs with antigen for nine to eleven days, then sequenced TCR beta CDR3s to find antigen-specific clonal expansions. An HIV-1 Nef peptide pool or a culture without peptide was used as the negative reference condition. HLA restriction was mapped for shared crossreactive spike epitopes using patient-derived lymphoblastoid cell lines. The study assessed, at the TCR clonotype level, memory CD4+ T cell crossreactivity between SARS-CoV-2 and common cold coronavirus spike proteins. The Adaptive Biotechnologies TCR-sequencing kit was used to sequence samples from a few pre-COVID donors and the naive versus memory experiments, whereas other data were Illumina-based. Expansion assays from other donors in the study were sequenced with a different, Illumina-based TCR-beta assay. General study outcomes and caveats: Significantly weaker SARS-CoV-2-driven expansion was shown by crossreactive clones than by monoreactive clones, consistent with antigenic imprinting. Roughly 65% of donors had memory CD4+ clonotypes that crossrecognized SARS-CoV-2 and at least one common cold coronavirus spike. The study was constrained by small numbers of patients and of tested TCRs. Crossreactivity analysis centred on spike protein, so crossreactivity against other viral proteins was not assessed. Pre-pandemic and post-infection samples were not both contributed by any donor, so tracing of the source of pre-existing responses was limited.

The germline V and J ends show losses of 6 bases and 5 bases respectively, and no gene match explains 9 bases of the junction. CDR1 and CDR2 were assigned from the germline V gene as SNHLY and FYNNEI. Spanning cysteine to phenylalanine, the CDR3 consists of 14 amino acids. Only CDR3 DNA remains: 42 bases, in frame from the first base. The library was made by the immunoSEQ multiplex PCR assay. In the paper's pipeline: During preprocessing, nonproductive sequences were removed, as were CDR3s that did not start with C, did not end with F or W, or were shorter than 7 amino acids. Antigen-specific clonotypes were called with the MANAFEST web app on the basis of expansion relative to the reference and to other culture wells. A clone was considered positive if significant expansion relative to the reference culture was observed in 2 of 3 replicate wells at an FDR below 0.05. Positive clones also required significant expansion versus all other tandem wells and an odds ratio above 5. CDR3 homology was measured as pairwise Levenshtein distance, computed with the stringdist R package after trimming three terminal residues from each end. Imported from immuneACCESS, the table was reduced by TCRdb to in-frame sequences with V and J called. These copies leave out some clones; in studies compared against another copy, an unresolved V gene accounts for under half, and the cause of the remainder is not known. That table supplies the V and J calls and clone size; D and trimming were determined from the DNA. This sample has roughly 16,000 clones in its table, and around four fifths of those were observed once. The ten largest account for about two fifths of the sample.

CD4+ T cells from unexposed donors were collected before the COVID-19 pandemic (2011-2018). After approximately eleven days of culture, CD4+ T cells were isolated with the EasySep CD4+ T cell isolation kit. As far as cell numbers permitted, CD4+ T cells from unexposed donors were tested for reactivity against SARS-CoV-2 S and N as well as four spike pools from common cold coronaviruses. Each well held roughly 2.1 million PBMCs cultured in IMDM containing approximately 5% human AB serum and approximately 9.3 IU/ml IL-2. Half of the culture medium was replaced with fresh IL-2-containing medium on days 3 and 7. Triplicate replicate wells were generally used for each peptide culture condition. The leukapheresis product used for the unexposed donors was purchased from a commercial source. PBMCs were isolated from leukapheresis product or whole blood by Ficoll-Paque PLUS gradient centrifugation. PBMCs were either cryopreserved at -140 degrees C or used fresh in the expansion assay. The QIAamp Micro DNA Kit was used to extract genomic DNA from the CD4+ T cells.

What was sequenced was CD4+ T cells from PBMCs, cultured in vitro. Rearrangement joined TRBV2 to TRBJ2-7; 8 bases in the junction line up with TRBD1. The clonotype was recovered from a human donor in good health. The DNA sequence reads TGTGCCAGCAGCGGACAGGGACCGGCGGACGAGCAGTACTTC. Translation gives CASSGQGPADEQYF. Extended through the reference TRBV2 and TRBJ2-7 proteins, this CDR3 yields the full variable domain: EPEVTQTPSHQVTQMGQEVILRCVPISNHLYFYWYRQILGQKVEFLVSFYNNEISEKSEIFDDQFSVERPDGSNFTLKIRSTKLEDSAMYFCASSGQGPADEQYFGPGTRLTVT.